This is a list of T cell receptor beta chains from one sample in a study of patients and donors after allogeneic stem cell transplantation. TCRdb re-derived calls from the RT-PCR reads in MiXCR, one entry per CDR3 protein. This sample yields roughly 880,000 distinct CDR3 sequences, of which approximately 19% are seen a single time; roughly 6.4% belongs to the top ten. Specimen: blood, either unsorted or a sorted T cell fraction (not recorded which). Receptors were obtained from a human donor who was either an allogeneic HSCT recipient or a stem cell or donor lymphocyte infusion donor (not recorded which). It is not recorded whose cells these are; they may come from a transplant donor. Each CDR3 is given with its conserved first and last residue. Clone size is shown for a subset of rows, as once, few, many or a class of expanded clone.

TRBJ2-3 | - | TRBV19 | CASSSHSSTDTQYF
TRBJ2-1 | few | TRBV20-1 | CSARDLEGVYNEQFF
TRBJ2-3 | - | TRBV12-3/TRBV12-4 | CASSPPGGRVTDTQYF
TRBJ2-1 | few | TRBV2 | CASRREGPQFF
TRBJ2-6 | - | TRBV5-1 | CASSFSRANVLTF
TRBJ2-1 | many | TRBV12-3/TRBV12-4 | CASSLRTSADEQFF
TRBJ1-1 | - | TRBV12-3/TRBV12-4 | CASSTQLLGDEAFF
TRBJ1-1 | - | TRBV12-3/TRBV12-4 | CASSRGNDVNTEAFF
TRBJ2-1 | few | TRBV27 | CASSLFGRAGGPYNEQFF
TRBJ2-3 | - | TRBV7-9 | CAIPGTDTQYF
TRBJ2-1 | few | TRBV6-1 | CASSDFSFWGQIYNEQFF
TRBJ2-2 | few | TRBV7-3 | CASSSPAGGGAANTGELFF
TRBJ2-7 | few | TRBV6-1 | CASNQMGDRVSYEQYF
TRBJ1-4 | - | TRBV7-9 | CASSWASTNEKLFF
TRBJ1-2 | - | TRBV7-9 | CASSPPTGGYGYTF
TRBJ1-3 | - | TRBV20-1 | CSALGASGNTIYF
TRBJ2-5 | - | TRBV10-3 | CAISRDLQETQYF
TRBJ2-7 | - | TRBV9 | CASSETGLAGLISYEQYF
TRBJ2-7 | - | TRBV10-3 | CAISTGGYEQYF
TRBJ2-7 | few | TRBV25-1 | CASSVPGVHEQYF
TRBJ2-2 | - | TRBV15 | CATRREGDPNTGELFF
TRBJ1-2 | many | TRBV12-3/TRBV12-4 | CASSPLGNYGYTF
TRBJ2-3 | few | TRBV24-1 | CATSDPRGVTDTQYF
TRBJ1-2 | few | TRBV6-2/TRBV6-3 | CASSYSMEGPLGYTF
TRBJ2-7 | few | TRBV12-5 | CASGRTGTGSFREQYF
TRBJ2-2 | many | TRBV4-3 | CASSLTLRSITGELFF
TRBJ2-3 | many | TRBV10-3 | CAISGLAGSGQYF
TRBJ2-3 | - | TRBV6-2/TRBV6-3 | CASSYGGQASYTQYF
TRBJ2-1 | - | TRBV11-2 | CASSLTSGGFNEQFF
TRBJ2-7 | few | TRBV7-2 | CASSPLTGYEQYF
TRBJ2-7 | few | TRBV5-1 | CASSLDTSGVNEQYF
TRBJ1-1 | - | TRBV6-1 | CASSEAIGGVNTEAFF
TRBJ2-5 | few | TRBV20-1 | CSADPQETQYF
TRBJ2-3 | few | TRBV20-1 | CSAESGPGTDTQYF
TRBJ2-3 | few | TRBV28 | CASSPPTSGGFEAGTDTQYF
TRBJ1-5 | few | TRBV20-1 | CSAQPATGGWQPQHF
TRBJ2-5 | few | TRBV5-1 | CASSSTRSKTELETQYF
TRBJ2-7 | few | TRBV19 | CASSRPTSGSYEQYF
TRBJ1-2 | - | TRBV7-2 | CASSLGGRGYYTF
TRBJ1-4 | few | TRBV7-9 | CASSLLTENEKLFF
TRBJ2-7 | few | TRBV19 | CASSYGSGASYEQYF
TRBJ2-1 | few | TRBV12-3/TRBV12-4 | CASRGVGNEQFF
TRBJ2-7 | - | TRBV7-2 | CASSPDRLAGGSYEQYF
TRBJ2-7 | few | TRBV9 | CASSVGTSGDRSYEQYF
TRBJ2-3 | few | TRBV7-9 | CASSLAPGAASTDTQYF
TRBJ2-3 | - | TRBV6-5 | CASSYSPSGHTDTQYF
TRBJ2-2 | - | TRBV29-1 | CSVAGGLAGGPSTGELFF
TRBJ1-2 | few | TRBV7-9 | CASSDGTGNGYTF
TRBJ2-1 | - | TRBV19 | CASSTKGGLEGNEQFF
TRBJ2-7 | many | TRBV20-1 | CSARDGSGNYEQYF
TRBJ2-7 | - | TRBV19 | CASSIEGNFAF
TRBJ2-7 | - | TRBV7-9 | CASSLARPGGYEQYF
TRBJ2-7 | few | TRBV5-1 | CASSLVLAGGGEQYF
TRBJ2-2 | - | TRBV5-6 | CASSLGRSSSRTGELFF
TRBJ2-7 | many | TRBV5-1 | CASSLGQAEQYF
TRBJ1-4 | - | TRBV12-3/TRBV12-4 | CASSGTLLSWEKLFF
TRBJ2-3 | - | TRBV5-1 | CASSLASHPTQYF
TRBJ1-5 | few | TRBV7-8 | CASSLGTSWWILYSNQPQHF
TRBJ2-7 | few | TRBV29-1 | CSVEEGGGALSYEQYF
TRBJ2-1 | few | TRBV21-1 | CASSIGGTSLHNEQFF